This T cell receptor beta chain was identified during a study of T cell changes during pregnancy in multiple sclerosis. Data came from immunoSEQ multiplex PCR; TCRdb stores just in-frame clones and leaves some out. The sample lists more than 45,000 clones, 80% to 95% occurring once. The sequence was obtained from a female donor in good health, enrolled as a control in a pregnancy study. This material consisted of CD4+ T cells from peripheral blood mononuclear cells, taken in the second trimester of pregnancy.

The CDR3 bases are TGTGCCTGGAGCACTGGACTAGCGGGAGACAATGAGCAGTTCTTC. It is translated as CAWSTGLAGDNEQFF. The V call is TRBV30, the J call TRBJ2-1; 13 positions match TRBD2. The germline V gene encodes CDR1 GTSNPN and CDR2 SVGIG (reference sequence). The CDR3 runs 15 residues. Losses at the gene ends were 3 bases for V and 5 bases for J; bases not matched to a gene: 4. Filled out from reference TRBV30 and TRBJ2-1, the complete variable domain reads SQTIHQWPATLVQPVGSPLSLECTVEGTSNPNLYWYRQAAGRGLQLLFYSVGIGQISSEVPQNLSASRPQDRQFILSSKKLLLSDSGFYLCAWSTGLAGDNEQFFGPGTRLTVL.